The 23 T cell receptor beta chains below all came from one sample that was sequenced in a study of brain metastases from non-small cell lung cancer. Libraries were prepared by immunoSEQ multiplex PCR; TCRdb keeps only in-frame clonotypes and omits some of them. The sample yields 1,200 or so clones, about four fifths seen once. The sample taken for sequencing was tissue from a brain metastasis. The source of these receptors is a donor aged 40 or older with non-small cell lung cancer.

The chain combines TRBV4-1 with TRBJ1-5; D is unresolved. Germline V gene sequence: CDR1 MGHRA, CDR2 YSYEKL. Trimming left V 2 bases short and J 0 bases short, with 5 bases between. This CDR3 is built from 14 residues. The CDR3 region is CASSQPHSNQPQHF. The DNA of the CDR3 is TGCGCCAGCAGCCAACCCCATAGCAATCAGCCCCAGCATTTT.

The chain couples TRBV2 to TRBJ1-5; D is perhaps TRBD1 (5 bases). In germline, CDR1 is SNHLY, CDR2 FYNNEI. There are 14 residues in the CDR3. The V gene lost 4 bases and the J gene lost 4 bases, with 11 bases spanning the gap. This chain's CDR3 is CASSVMTVNQPQHF. CDR3 DNA sequence: TGTGCCAGCAGTGTAATGACAGTGAATCAGCCCCAGCATTTT.

This sequence joins TRBV24-1 and TRBJ1-2; 10 bases are a match to TRBD1. The CDR3 extends over 13 amino acids. Germline CDR1 and CDR2: KGHDR and SFDVKD. With V trimmed by 8 bases and J by 5 bases, 4 bases remained unmatched. The CDR3 region has the DNA TGTGCCACCAAGGGACAGGGGCTATATGGCTACACCTTC. This encodes CATKGQGLYGYTF.

This clone was seen only once. The chain joins TRBV5-1 to TRBJ1-1; possibly TRBD1 for D (5 bases). The CDR3 length is 17 residues. V lost 7 bases to trimming and J lost 4 bases, with 26 bases between them. Per the germline V gene, CDR1 is SGHRS and CDR2 is YFSETQ. This CDR3 is CASARGDGWGGSTEAFF. CDR3 bases: TGCGCCAGCGCTAGGGGAGATGGATGGGGAGGATCCACTGAAGCTTTCTTT.

The chain carries TRBV6-5 and TRBJ1-4, with 10 bases aligning to TRBD1. Per germline, CDR1 MNHEY and CDR2 SVGAGI. This CDR3 contains 14 residues. J was trimmed by 8 bases and V by 6 bases; bases with no gene match: 6. CDR3 bases: TGTGCCAGCAGGATGGACAGGGGGAACGAAAAACTGTTTTTT. It encodes CASRMDRGNEKLFF.

Notes on this clone: This specimen includes other DNA sequences encoding the same CDR3. V usage is TRBV21-1 and J usage is TRBJ1-2; the table gives TRBD1 as D, unverified against the DNA. TRBV21-1 corresponds to a pseudogene. The CDR3 contains 17 residues. The DNA of the CDR3 is TGTGCCAGCAGCTCAGTTTTCCGGGACACTACTAACTATGGCTACACCTTC. Residues: CASSSVFRDTTNYGYTF.

The V call is TRBV24-1, the J call TRBJ2-3; D might be TRBD1 (6 bases). The CDR3 length is 13 residues. V shed 7 bases and J shed 4 bases, with 11 bases lying between them. Germline CDR1 and CDR2: KGHDR and SFDVKD. The CDR3 loop is CATRQGNADTQYF. Here the CDR3 DNA reads TGTGCCACCAGGCAGGGGAACGCAGATACGCAGTATTTT.

This chain links TRBV5-1 with TRBJ2-3; perhaps D is TRBD1 or TRBD2 (6 bases each). The CDR3 extends over 15 amino acids. The V gene's germline CDR1 is SGHRS and CDR2 YFSETQ. Trimming left V 4 bases short and J 0 bases short, with 12 bases between. CDR3 DNA sequence: TGCGCCAGCAGCCCCGGAGGGGGGAGCACAGATACGCAGTATTTT. Translating it yields CASSPGGGSTDTQYF.

The chain employs TRBV3-1 (or the pseudogene TRBV3-2) and TRBJ2-1, with TRBD2 matching 12 bases. The CDR3 is 16 residues long. V trimming: 2 bases; J trimming: 6 bases; junction bases outside the gene matches: 5. Germline V gene data show CDR1 as LGHDT and CDR2 as YNNKEL (reference sequence). Written as DNA, the CDR3 is TGTGCCAGCAGCCAACTGGGACTAGCGGGCCCCAATGAGCAGTTCTTC. Translated: CASSQLGLAGPNEQFF.

V usage is TRBV7-6 and J usage is TRBJ1-4; the D is unclear. CDR3 size: 14 residues. CDR1 and CDR2 from the germline V gene are SGHVS and FNYEAQ. The V gene lost 9 bases and the J gene lost 4 bases, with 15 bases spanning the gap. The DNA for the CDR3 is TGTGCCAGTCGGCGAGCAGTCAATAATGAAAAACTGTTTTTT. Protein: CASRRAVNNEKLFF.

This clone was seen only a few times. The same CDR3 can be traced to other DNA sequences in this sample. The rearrangement links TRBV7-3 to TRBJ1-2, with unresolved D. V lost 5 bases and J lost 4, with 14 bases in between. CDR1 is SGHTA and CDR2 is FQGTGA in the germline V gene. This CDR3 comprises 14 residues. The CDR3 sequence is CASSPGSSTYGYTF. The DNA for the CDR3 is TGTGCCAGCAGCCCTGGGTCTTCGACCTATGGCTACACCTTC.

The V and J genes are TRBV6-5 and TRBJ1-1; D call uncertain. The CDR3 sequence is 13 residues long. CDR1 is MNHEY, CDR2 SVGAGI, per germline. The CDR3 DNA is TGTGTCATCTCCGGCAGATTCAACACTGAAGCTTTCTTT. Protein sequence: CVISGRFNTEAFF.

The chain is built from TRBV5-4 and TRBJ2-7, with D perhaps TRBD1 or TRBD2 (5 bases each). Looked up from germline, CDR1 is SGHNT and CDR2 is YYREEE (reference sequence). The CDR3 spans 14 residues. Trimming left V 0 bases short and J 5 bases short, with 12 bases between. The CDR3 loop reads CASSLAQGRHEQYF. The CDR3 DNA follows: TGTGCCAGCAGCTTGGCCCAGGGACGCCACGAGCAGTACTTC.

This clone was observed a handful of times. V gene TRBV4-2 combines with J gene TRBJ2-1, with 7 bases lining up with TRBD1. The CDR3 contains 18 residues. CDR1 and CDR2 from the germline V gene are LGHNA and YNFKEQ. The V and J ends lost 0 bases and 7 bases, in that order; junction bases with no gene match: 15. The CDR3 coding sequence is TGTGCCAGCAGCCAAGATGGGCGTGGGACAGAAACAGGGAATGAGCAGTTCTTC. It yields the protein CASSQDGRGTETGNEQFF.

The V call is TRBV28, the J call TRBJ1-5; D gene uncertain. The CDR3 spans 14 residues. V was pared by 2 bases and J by 7 bases, with 12 bases between. From germline, CDR1 is MDHEN and CDR2 SYDVKM. The CDR3 reads CASSLRRVVQPQHF. Written as DNA, the CDR3 is TGTGCCAGCAGTTTAAGGAGGGTAGTACAGCCCCAGCATTTT.

The chain carries TRBV19 and TRBJ2-4; 9 bases agree with TRBD1. Germline values: CDR1 LNHDA, CDR2 SQIVND (reference sequence). J lost 7 bases, V lost 5 bases, and 6 bases had no gene match. This CDR3 comprises 14 residues. Here the CDR3 reads CASSEGQGGNIQYF. The CDR3 coding sequence is TGTGCCAGTAGTGAGGGACAGGGAGGTAACATTCAGTACTTC.

This clone has more than one count but fewer than ten. The chain couples TRBV10-3 to TRBJ1-5; D might be TRBD1 (5 bases). V dropped 3 bases and J dropped 6 bases, with 15 bases sitting between them. The CDR3 sequence is 15 residues long. Germline V gene lookup returns CDR1 ENHRY and CDR2 SYGVKD. This chain's CDR3 is CAISDRPQGGQPQHF. CDR3 nucleotide sequence: TGTGCCATCAGTGATCGGCCCCAGGGAGGTCAGCCCCAGCATTTT.

J is TRBJ2-3 and V is TRBV18, with 8 bases aligning to TRBD1. CDR1 is KGHSH, CDR2 LQKENI, per germline. V was pared by 0 bases and J by 2 bases, with 4 bases of the junction left unmatched. This CDR3 has 16 amino acids. CDR3 region: CASSPPRQGITDTQYF. The CDR3 coding sequence is TGTGCCAGCTCACCACCGAGACAGGGGATCACAGATACGCAGTATTTT.

The V and J genes are TRBV11-3 and TRBJ2-1; the D call may be TRBD1 or TRBD2 (6 bases each). The CDR3 is made up of 16 amino acids. Trimming shortened V by 4 bases and J by 7 bases, and 20 bases separated the two germline ends. The germline V gene has CDR1 SGHNT and CDR2 YENEEA. CDR3 sequence: CASSSSGAVYMNEQFF. The CDR3, as DNA: TGTGCCAGCAGCTCTTCGGGGGCGGTCTACATGAATGAGCAGTTCTTC.

A few counts support this clone. V and J are TRBV6-1 and TRBJ1-2; weak D call: TRBD1 (6 bases). This CDR3 spans 15 amino acids. Germline assignment: CDR1 MNHNS and CDR2 SASEGT. V dropped 2 bases and J dropped 8 bases, with 18 bases sitting between them. CDR3 in DNA: TGTGCCAGCAGTGAACGTCCAGGGGCAGTCGCGGGCTACACCTTC. This codes for CASSERPGAVAGYTF.

J is TRBJ2-7 and V is TRBV19; 7 nucleotides line up with TRBD2. With V trimmed by 3 bases and J by 2 bases, 4 bases remained unmatched. The germline gives CDR1 LNHDA, CDR2 SQIVND (reference sequence). The CDR3 contains 14 residues. The CDR3, as DNA: TGTGCCAGTAGTATCTATGGGGGGGCCTACGAGCAGTACTTC. This codes for CASSIYGGAYEQYF.

V and J are TRBV2 and TRBJ2-3; D is undetermined. CDR3 size: 14 residues. Per the germline V gene, CDR1 is SNHLY and CDR2 is FYNNEI. V lost 8 bases to trimming and J lost 0 bases, with 12 bases between them. The CDR3 DNA reads TGTGCCAGCTCAAAAGTGGGGAGCACAGATACGCAGTATTTT. Amino acid sequence: CASSKVGSTDTQYF.

The V and J genes are TRBV7-2 and TRBJ2-2; no clear D. This CDR3 comprises 15 residues. Germline V lookup: CDR1 SGHTA, CDR2 FQGNSA. Between the trimmed V and J ends, which lost 5 bases and 0 bases, there was a span of 10 bases. CDR3 sequence reads: CASSTDPSNTGELFF. Here the CDR3 DNA reads TGTGCCAGCAGCACCGACCCCTCGAACACCGGGGAGCTGTTTTTT.